The clone carrying this T cell receptor beta chain was seen repeatedly, ten times or more. Its target is unknown. This entry is derived from a study of human T cells and chemical hapten exposure. Study-wide context: Subjects had 2% DPC placed on about 2 cm by about 2 cm of upper inner arm skin for sensitization. Patients' scalps got diphenylcyclopropenone weekly throughout the roughly 25-week study.

Study observations and caveats: Patch test score rose with PT1 expanded TCR count, significant at thresholds 8, 16 and 32, not 4.

TCRdb reanalysed the RACE reads using MiXCR and keeps one entry per CDR3 protein. Found here are 70,000 to 90,000 distinct CDR3 sequences, 10% to 12% of them singletons; the top ten hold 3% to 4%. As to time point: patch test 3, about 24 weeks after DPC sensitization. Treatment defined: therapeutic diphenylcyclopropenone sensitization with weekly scalp DPC. The sequence derives from a woman in her 50s with alopecia areata. Some clones in this sample may be carry-over from other donors' samples. Material: whole blood, obtained in connection with sensitization to the hapten diphenylcyclopropenone (DPC).

This CDR3 reads CASSQVTKGAGNTIYF. CDR3 coding DNA: TGTGCCAGCAGCCAAGTGACTAAAGGGGCTGGAAACACCATATATTTT. The V call is TRBV14, the J call TRBJ1-3; weak D call: TRBD1 (5 bases). This CDR3 comprises 16 residues. V was cut by 1 base and J by 2 bases, with 12 bases left in between. Germline V gene data show CDR1 as SGHDN and CDR2 as FVKESK.